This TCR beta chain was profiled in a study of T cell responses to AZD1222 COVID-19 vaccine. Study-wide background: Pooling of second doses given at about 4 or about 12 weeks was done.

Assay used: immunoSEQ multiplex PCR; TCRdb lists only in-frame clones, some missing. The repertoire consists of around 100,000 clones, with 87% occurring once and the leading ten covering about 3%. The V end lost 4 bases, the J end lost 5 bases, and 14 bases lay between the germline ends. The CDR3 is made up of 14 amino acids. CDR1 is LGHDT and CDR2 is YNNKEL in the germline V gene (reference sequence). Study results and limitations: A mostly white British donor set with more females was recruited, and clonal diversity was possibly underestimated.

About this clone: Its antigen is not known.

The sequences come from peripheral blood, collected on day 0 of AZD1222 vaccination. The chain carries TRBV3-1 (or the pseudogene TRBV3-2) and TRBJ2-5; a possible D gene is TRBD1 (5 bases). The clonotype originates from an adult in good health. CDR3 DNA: TGTGCCAGCAGCCCCCAGGGTACTGTGGAGACCCAGTACTTC. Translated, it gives CASSPQGTVETQYF.